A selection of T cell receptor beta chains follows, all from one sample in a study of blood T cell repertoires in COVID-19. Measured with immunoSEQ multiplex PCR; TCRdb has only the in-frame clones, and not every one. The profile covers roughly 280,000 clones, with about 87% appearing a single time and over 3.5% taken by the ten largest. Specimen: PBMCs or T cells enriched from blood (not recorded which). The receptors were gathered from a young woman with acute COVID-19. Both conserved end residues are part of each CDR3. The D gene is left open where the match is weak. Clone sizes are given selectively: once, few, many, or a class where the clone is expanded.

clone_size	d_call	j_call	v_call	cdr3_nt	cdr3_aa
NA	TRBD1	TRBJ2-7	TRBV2	TGTGCCAGCAGTGCGGCGGGACAGGGGATGCACGAGCAGTACTTC	CASSAAGQGMHEQYF
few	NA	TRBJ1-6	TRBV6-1	TGTGCCAGCAGTGAATTCGATTCACCCCTCCACTTT	CASSEFDSPLHF
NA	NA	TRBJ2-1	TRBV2	TGTGCCAGCAGTGATTCAGGGGATGAGCAGTTCTTC	CASSDSGDEQFF
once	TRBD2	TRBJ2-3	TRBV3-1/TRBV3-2	TGTGCCAGCAGCCAAGGACTAGCGGGAGGAAGAGATACGCAGTATTTT	CASSQGLAGGRDTQYF
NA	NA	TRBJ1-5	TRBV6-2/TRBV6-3	TGTGCCAGCAGTTTGGGTCAGGGTGTACAGCCCCAGCATTTT	CASSLGQGVQPQHF
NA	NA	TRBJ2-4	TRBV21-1	TGTGCCAGCAGCCGCGGGGAAACTAGCGGGGCCGAAGCCAAAAACATTCAGTACTTC	CASSRGETSGAEAKNIQYF
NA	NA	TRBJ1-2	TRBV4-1	TGCGCCAGCAGCCAATTTGCAGGGGATAACTATGGCTACACCTTC	CASSQFAGDNYGYTF
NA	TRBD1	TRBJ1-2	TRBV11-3	TGTGCCAGCAGCTTAGACCGGGACAGGGTGTTTCGTTATGGCTACACCTTC	CASSLDRDRVFRYGYTF
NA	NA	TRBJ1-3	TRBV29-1	TGCAGCGTCCGCCAGGGCGAAGACACCATATATTTT	CSVRQGEDTIYF
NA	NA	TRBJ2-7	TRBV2	TGTGCCAGCAGGGGGGCAGATTACGAGCAGTACTTC	CASRGADYEQYF
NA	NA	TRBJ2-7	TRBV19	TGTGCCTTAAGGCGGGCCGGCGCATGCTACGAGCAGTACTTC	CALRRAGACYEQYF
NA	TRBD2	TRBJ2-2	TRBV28	TGTGCCAGCAGTTCTCGCGGGTGGATGGGGACTAGCGGGCTCTCGAACACCGGGGAGCTGTTTTTT	CASSSRGWMGTSGLSNTGELFF
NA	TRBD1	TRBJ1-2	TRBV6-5	TGTGCCAGCAGTTACGATGGACAGGGACCAACCCGGGGCTACACCTTC	CASSYDGQGPTRGYTF
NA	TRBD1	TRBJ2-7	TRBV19	TGTGCCAGTAGTACGGCAGGGGGCTTTATTTACGAGCAGTACTTC	CASSTAGGFIYEQYF
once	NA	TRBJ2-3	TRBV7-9	TGTGCCAGCACCCCACCGGGCAGGGATCTGACAGATACGCAGTATTTT	CASTPPGRDLTDTQYF
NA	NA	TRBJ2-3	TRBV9	TGTGCCAGCAGCCCCACCCCGGGAAGCACAGATACGCAGTATTTT	CASSPTPGSTDTQYF
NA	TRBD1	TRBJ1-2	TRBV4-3	TGCGCCAGCAGCCAAGTCGGGCAGGGGGAGCACTATGGCTACACCTTC	CASSQVGQGEHYGYTF
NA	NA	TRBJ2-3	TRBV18	TGTGCCAGCTCACCCGTTCGCGGGACGATCGGACCAGATACGCAGTATTTT	CASSPVRGTIGPDTQYF
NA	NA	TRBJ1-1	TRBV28	TGTGCCAGCATGGTTACAGGCATGAACACTGAAGCTTTCTTT	CASMVTGMNTEAFF
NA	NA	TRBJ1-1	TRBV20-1	TGCAGTGCTAGGGAGGCTGAAGCTTTCTTT	CSAREAEAFF
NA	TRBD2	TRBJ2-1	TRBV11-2	TGTGCCAGCAGCTTATTACTAGCGGGAGGGGATGAGCAGTTCTTC	CASSLLLAGGDEQFF
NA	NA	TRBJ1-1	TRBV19	TGTGCCAGTAGCATGACAGTGAACACTGAAGCTTTCTTT	CASSMTVNTEAFF
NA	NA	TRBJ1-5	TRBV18	TGTGCCAGCTCAACTTTAGATGGTAATCAGCCCCAGCATTTT	CASSTLDGNQPQHF
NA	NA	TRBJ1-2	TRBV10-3	TGTGCCATCAGTGAACAGTCAGGGGAAGGGCATGGCTACACCTTC	CAISEQSGEGHGYTF
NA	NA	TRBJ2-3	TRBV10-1	TGCGCCAGCAGGGTTAGCAGCACAGATACGCAGTATTTT	CASRVSSTDTQYF
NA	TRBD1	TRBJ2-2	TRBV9	TGTGCCAGCAGCCCTCGGGACAGAGGGGAGCTGTTTTTT	CASSPRDRGELFF
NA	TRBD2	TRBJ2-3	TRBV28	TGTGCCAGCAGTTTCGGCGGGAGAGCGGCAGATACGCAGTATTTT	CASSFGGRAADTQYF